These T cell receptor beta chains were read from a single sample in a study of cytomegalovirus exposure and HLA in healthy donors. Libraries were prepared by immunoSEQ multiplex PCR; TCRdb keeps only in-frame clonotypes and omits some of them. The sample lists about 190,000 clones; approximately 70% were seen once. Sequencing was performed on PBMCs. The receptors originated from a woman aged 25 to 39 in good health and CMV-seropositive. CDR3s leave out the opening cysteine and the closing phenylalanine or tryptophan. The listing skips clone size in some rows; elsewhere it reads once, few, many or a size class.

j_call v_call clone_size cdr3_aa
TRBJ2-1 TRBV6-5 - ASSGLAGGGEQF
TRBJ2-1 TRBV5-4 few ASRLAENNEQF
TRBJ2-1 TRBV6-5 - ASSYSPGQGVNEQF
TRBJ2-3 TRBV5-1 - ASSPGLAGGRTSTDTQY
TRBJ2-7 TRBV15 - ATSRSGGSYEQY
TRBJ2-3 TRBV28 once ASSSGLAGAQTQY
TRBJ2-7 TRBV15 once ATSIGRGQGEWGEQY
TRBJ1-3 TRBV11-2 - ASSPDFQGASGNTIY
TRBJ2-2 TRBV6-4 - ASSPVSNTGELF
TRBJ2-5 TRBV15 - ATSRQGLAGSKETQY
TRBJ2-6 TRBV2 - ASKGLAGGTGANVLT
TRBJ1-1 TRBV5-1 once ASSTVKGTEAF
TRBJ2-1 TRBV6-5 - ASSYKLAEQNEQF
TRBJ1-1 TRBV7-9 - ASSPTPNTEAF
TRBJ2-7 TRBV2 - ASSEEGFSYEQY
TRBJ2-7 TRBV4-2 once ASSRTPGLAGVGFYEQY
TRBJ2-1 TRBV19 - ASSTPGLPLNEQF
TRBJ1-5 TRBV10-3 - AISLEGGNQPQH
TRBJ1-5 TRBV6-5 - ASSADRGPNQPQH
TRBJ1-1 TRBV5-1 - ASSPGQRNTEAF
TRBJ2-2 TRBV27 - ASSFSLNTGELF
TRBJ2-1 TRBV27 once ASSFQGAESYNEQF
TRBJ2-1 TRBV9 - ASSVAPSEVGEQF
TRBJ2-3 TRBV7-2 - ASSFRAGGRADTQY
TRBJ2-7 TRBV11-2 - ASSPQGKYEQY
TRBJ1-4 TRBV19 - ASSISGQNNEKLF
TRBJ1-2 TRBV29-1 few SAVEARGYT
TRBJ1-2 TRBV4-2 - ASSHIPGQGGYGYT
TRBJ1-6 TRBV29-1 - SVKDRGLSPLH
TRBJ1-1 TRBV19 - ASSILRGRMENTEAF
TRBJ2-7 TRBV6-5 few ASSHPTGGTYEQY
TRBJ2-7 TRBV19 - ASSTSGRVIEQY
TRBJ2-1 TRBV27 - ASIGLAGGNEQF